A selection of T cell receptor beta chains follows, all from one sample in a study of shared clonotypes between healthy human individuals. TCRdb's table, derived via immunoSEQ multiplex PCR, lists solely in-frame clones and lacks some. The data contain about 1.5 million clones, roughly 96% of them seen just once; the ten biggest clones take up about 1.2%. Sequencing was performed on naive CD4+ T cells sorted from blood. Source of these receptors: a man under 40 in good health. Each CDR3 is given without its conserved first and last residue. A D gene is named only where the DNA matches it firmly. Expanded clones are given a class, and other clones once, few, many or no size at all.

v_call: TRBV14
j_call: TRBJ2-1
d_call: TRBD2
clone_size: NA
cdr3_aa: ASSQDSGTSGRYNNEQF

v_call: TRBV20-1
j_call: TRBJ1-1
d_call: NA
clone_size: NA
cdr3_aa: SGGDNTEAF

v_call: TRBV18
j_call: TRBJ2-7
d_call: NA
clone_size: NA
cdr3_aa: ASSPPLRGLYEQY

v_call: TRBV19
j_call: TRBJ1-5
d_call: NA
clone_size: NA
cdr3_aa: ASSLGGGASQPQH

v_call: TRBV9
j_call: TRBJ2-1
d_call: NA
clone_size: NA
cdr3_aa: ASSVGSESIYNEQF

v_call: TRBV7-8
j_call: TRBJ2-2
d_call: NA
clone_size: NA
cdr3_aa: ASSLLSTTGELF

v_call: TRBV10-3
j_call: TRBJ2-6
d_call: NA
clone_size: NA
cdr3_aa: AISDPWEGTRRSGANVLT

v_call: TRBV28
j_call: TRBJ2-7
d_call: TRBD2
clone_size: NA
cdr3_aa: ASSLASGRAGAYEQY

v_call: TRBV5-8
j_call: TRBJ1-2
d_call: NA
clone_size: NA
cdr3_aa: ASSFEASNYGYT

v_call: TRBV10-3
j_call: TRBJ1-1
d_call: NA
clone_size: NA
cdr3_aa: ATQVEQNTEAF

v_call: TRBV9
j_call: TRBJ1-2
d_call: TRBD1
clone_size: NA
cdr3_aa: ASSPGLGQGRNYGYT

v_call: TRBV5-4
j_call: TRBJ2-3
d_call: NA
clone_size: NA
cdr3_aa: ASSLAVGLTDTQY

v_call: TRBV6-6
j_call: TRBJ2-7
d_call: TRBD2
clone_size: NA
cdr3_aa: ASSYGLAGGYEQY

v_call: TRBV7-2
j_call: TRBJ1-1
d_call: NA
clone_size: NA
cdr3_aa: ASSPRSQGGIEAF

v_call: TRBV19
j_call: TRBJ2-5
d_call: NA
clone_size: once
cdr3_aa: ASRGVGTQETQY

v_call: TRBV14
j_call: TRBJ1-1
d_call: NA
clone_size: NA
cdr3_aa: ASSQAAAPEAF